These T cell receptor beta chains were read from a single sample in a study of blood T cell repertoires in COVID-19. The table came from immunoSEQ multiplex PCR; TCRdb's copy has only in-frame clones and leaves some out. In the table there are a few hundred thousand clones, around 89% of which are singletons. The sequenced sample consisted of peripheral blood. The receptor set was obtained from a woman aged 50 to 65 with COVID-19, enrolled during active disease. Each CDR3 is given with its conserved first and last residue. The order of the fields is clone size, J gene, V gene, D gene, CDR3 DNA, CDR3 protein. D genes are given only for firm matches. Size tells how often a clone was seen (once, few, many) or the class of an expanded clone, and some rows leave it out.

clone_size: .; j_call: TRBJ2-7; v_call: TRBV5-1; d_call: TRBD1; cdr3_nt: TGCGCCAGCAGCTTGGCCAATATCGGGACAGGGAGATCCTACGAGCAGTACTTC; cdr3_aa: CASSLANIGTGRSYEQYF
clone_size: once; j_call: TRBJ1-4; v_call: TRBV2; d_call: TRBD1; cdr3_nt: TGTGCCAGCCGAATCCGACAGGGAGGTAATGAAAAACTGTTTTTT; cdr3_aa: CASRIRQGGNEKLFF
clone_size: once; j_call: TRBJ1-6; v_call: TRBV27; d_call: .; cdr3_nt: TGTGCCAGCAGCTTGGGACACCACAATTCACCCCTCCACTTT; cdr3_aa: CASSLGHHNSPLHF
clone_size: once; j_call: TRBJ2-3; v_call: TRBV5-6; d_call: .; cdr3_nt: TGTGCCAGCAGCTTACCACAGGGGACTACAGATACGCAGTATTTT; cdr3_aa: CASSLPQGTTDTQYF
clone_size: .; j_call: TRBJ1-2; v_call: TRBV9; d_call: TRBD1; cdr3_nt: TGTGCCAGCAGCGCCCAGGGGGGACTCGCGGGCTATGGCTACACCTTC; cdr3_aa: CASSAQGGLAGYGYTF
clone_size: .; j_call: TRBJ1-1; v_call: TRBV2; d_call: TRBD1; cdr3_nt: TGTGCCAGCAGGAGACCGGGACAGGAGGTTGAAGCTTTCTTT; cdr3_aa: CASRRPGQEVEAFF
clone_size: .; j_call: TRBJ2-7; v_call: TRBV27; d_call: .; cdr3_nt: TGTGCCAGCAGTTTAAACGGGGTAACGTTCACCGAGCAGTACTTC; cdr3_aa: CASSLNGVTFTEQYF
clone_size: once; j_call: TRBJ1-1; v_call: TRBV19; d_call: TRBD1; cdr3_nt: TGTGCCAGTACTAGGGACAGGATGAACACTGAAGCTTTCTTT; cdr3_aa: CASTRDRMNTEAFF
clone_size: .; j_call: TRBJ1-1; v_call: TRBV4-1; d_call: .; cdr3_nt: TGCGCCAGCAGCCAAGATGAGCGGTTGCGGGCTTTCTTT; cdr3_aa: CASSQDERLRAFF
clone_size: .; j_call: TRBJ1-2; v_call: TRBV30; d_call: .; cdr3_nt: TGTGCCTGGAGTGGAACAGCCCACTACACCTTC; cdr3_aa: CAWSGTAHYTF
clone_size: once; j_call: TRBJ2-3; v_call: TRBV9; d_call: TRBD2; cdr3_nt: TGTGCCAGCAGCGTAGCCAGCGGGGGGGCCGCCCTTGCAGATACGCAGTATTTT; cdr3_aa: CASSVASGGAALADTQYF
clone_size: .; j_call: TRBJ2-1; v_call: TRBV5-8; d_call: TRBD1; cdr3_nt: TGTGCCAGCAGCTACGAGACAGGGGCTACCTACAATGAGCAGTTCTTC; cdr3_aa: CASSYETGATYNEQFF
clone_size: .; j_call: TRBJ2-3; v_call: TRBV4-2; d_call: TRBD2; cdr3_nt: TGTGCCAGCAGCCAAGGCCCGGCTAGCGGGGGGGCCAAAGTAGTTACGCAGTATTTT; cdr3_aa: CASSQGPASGGAKVVTQYF
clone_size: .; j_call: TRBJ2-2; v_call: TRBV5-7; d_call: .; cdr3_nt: TGTGCCAGCAGCTGCCGGGACACCCTCTGGACCGGGGAGCTGTTTTTT; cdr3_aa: CASSCRDTLWTGELFF
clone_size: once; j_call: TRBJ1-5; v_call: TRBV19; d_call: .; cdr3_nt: TGTGCCAGTAGTATAGGCCGGGGGAGTAGCAATCAGCCCCAGCATTTT; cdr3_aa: CASSIGRGSSNQPQHF
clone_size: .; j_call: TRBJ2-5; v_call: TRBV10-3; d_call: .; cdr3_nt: TGTGCCATAGGCAGTACAGGCCAAGAGACCCAGTACTTC; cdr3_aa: CAIGSTGQETQYF
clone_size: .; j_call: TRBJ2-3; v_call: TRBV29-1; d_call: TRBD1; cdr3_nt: TGCAGCGTTGGGACAGGGGGCTACGGGGCGAGGGATACGCAGTATTTT; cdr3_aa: CSVGTGGYGARDTQYF
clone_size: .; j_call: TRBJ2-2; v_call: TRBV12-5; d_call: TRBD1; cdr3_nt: TGTGCTAGTGGCCGCGATCAAGCAGGGGGAGATAACGGGGAGCTGTTTTTT; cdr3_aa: CASGRDQAGGDNGELFF
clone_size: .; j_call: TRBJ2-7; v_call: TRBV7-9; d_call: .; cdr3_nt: TGTGCCAGCAGCCCCCCTGACGGGGGAGGCTACGAGCAGTACTTC; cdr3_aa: CASSPPDGGGYEQYF
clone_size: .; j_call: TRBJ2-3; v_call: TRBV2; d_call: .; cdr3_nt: TGTGCCAGCAGCAATACAGATACGCAGTATTTT; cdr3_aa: CASSNTDTQYF